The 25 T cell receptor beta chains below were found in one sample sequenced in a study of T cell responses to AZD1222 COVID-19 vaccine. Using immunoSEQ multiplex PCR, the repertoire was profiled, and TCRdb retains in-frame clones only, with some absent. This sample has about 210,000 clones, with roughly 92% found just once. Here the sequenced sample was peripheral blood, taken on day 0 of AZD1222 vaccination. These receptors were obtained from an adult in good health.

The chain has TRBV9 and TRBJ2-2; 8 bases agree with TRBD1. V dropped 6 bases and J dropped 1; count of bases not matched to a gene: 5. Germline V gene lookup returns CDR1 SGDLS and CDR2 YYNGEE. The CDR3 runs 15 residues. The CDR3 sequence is CASNRGFGNTGELFF. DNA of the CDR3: TGTGCCAGCAACAGGGGGTTTGGGAACACCGGGGAGCTGTTTTTT.

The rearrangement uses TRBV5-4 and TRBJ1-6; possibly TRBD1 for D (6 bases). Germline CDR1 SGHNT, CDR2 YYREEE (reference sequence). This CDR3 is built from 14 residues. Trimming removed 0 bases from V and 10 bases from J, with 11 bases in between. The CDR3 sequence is CASSLDRVGSPLHF. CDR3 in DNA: TGTGCCAGCAGCTTGGACAGGGTAGGCTCACCCCTCCACTTT.

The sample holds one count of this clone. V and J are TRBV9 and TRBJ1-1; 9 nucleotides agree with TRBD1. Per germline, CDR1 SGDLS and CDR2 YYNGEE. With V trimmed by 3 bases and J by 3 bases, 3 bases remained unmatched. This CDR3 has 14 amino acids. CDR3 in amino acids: CASSATGGDTEAFF. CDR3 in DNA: TGTGCCAGCAGCGCGACAGGGGGGGACACTGAAGCTTTCTTT.

The DNA of the CDR3 is TGTGCCAGCAGCTTAGATCGCGGTCTCTATGGCTACACCTTC. Amino acid sequence: CASSLDRGLYGYTF. The chain has TRBV7-6 and TRBJ1-2; the D is unclear. The CDR3 has 14 amino acids. CDR1 SGHVS and CDR2 FNYEAQ come from the germline V gene. The V end was cut by 1 base, the J end by 4 bases, with 10 bases between.

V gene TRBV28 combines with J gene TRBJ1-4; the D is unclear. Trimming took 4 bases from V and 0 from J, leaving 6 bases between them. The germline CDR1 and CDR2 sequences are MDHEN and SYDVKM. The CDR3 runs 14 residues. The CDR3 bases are TGTGCCAGCAGTTCATCCCCAACTAATGAAAAACTGTTTTTT. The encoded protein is CASSSSPTNEKLFF.

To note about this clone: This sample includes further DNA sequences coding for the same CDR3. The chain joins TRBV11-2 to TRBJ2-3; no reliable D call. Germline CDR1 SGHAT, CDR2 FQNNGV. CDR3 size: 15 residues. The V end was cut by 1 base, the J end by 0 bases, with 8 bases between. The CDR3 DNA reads TGTGCCAGCAGCTTAGTTGTCGGGAGCACAGATACGCAGTATTTT. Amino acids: CASSLVVGSTDTQYF.

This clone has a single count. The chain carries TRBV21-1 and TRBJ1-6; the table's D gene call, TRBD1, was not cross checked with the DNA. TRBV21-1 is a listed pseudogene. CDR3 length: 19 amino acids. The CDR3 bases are TGTGCCAGCAGCAAAGTGGCCAATGGACGGACAATTCCTTATTCACCCCTCCACTTT. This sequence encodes CASSKVANGRTIPYSPLHF.

CDR3 amino acids: CASSLTSGYASSYEQYF. In nucleotides, the CDR3 is TGCGCCAGCAGCTTAACTAGCGGGTACGCCTCCTCCTACGAGCAGTACTTC. The J gene is TRBJ2-7, the V gene TRBV5-1; 9 nucleotides line up with TRBD2. CDR3 length: 17 amino acids. Germline V gene data show CDR1 as SGHRS and CDR2 as YFSETQ. V trimming: 2 bases; J trimming: 0 bases; junction bases outside the gene matches: 9. The full variable domain, its missing parts supplied by reference TRBV5-1 and TRBJ2-7, is KAGVTQTPRYLIKTRGQQVTLSCSPISGHRSVSWYQQTPGQGLQFLFEYFSETQRNKGNFPGRFSGRQFSNSRSEMNVSTLELGDSALYLCASSLTSGYASSYEQYFGPGTRLTVT.

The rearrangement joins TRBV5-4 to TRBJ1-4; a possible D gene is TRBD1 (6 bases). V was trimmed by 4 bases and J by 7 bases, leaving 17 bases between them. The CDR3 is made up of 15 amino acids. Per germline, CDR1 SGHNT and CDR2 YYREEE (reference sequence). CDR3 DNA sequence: TGTGCCAGCAGCCCGGCGGGGGCGCAGTCTGAAAAACTGTTTTTT. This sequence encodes CASSPAGAQSEKLFF.

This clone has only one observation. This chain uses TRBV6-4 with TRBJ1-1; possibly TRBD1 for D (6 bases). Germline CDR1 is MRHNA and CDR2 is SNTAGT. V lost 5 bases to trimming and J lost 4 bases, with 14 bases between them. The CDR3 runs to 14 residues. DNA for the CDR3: TGTGCCAGCAGTCTAGAACAGGGAGCCACTGAAGCTTTCTTT. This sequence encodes CASSLEQGATEAFF.

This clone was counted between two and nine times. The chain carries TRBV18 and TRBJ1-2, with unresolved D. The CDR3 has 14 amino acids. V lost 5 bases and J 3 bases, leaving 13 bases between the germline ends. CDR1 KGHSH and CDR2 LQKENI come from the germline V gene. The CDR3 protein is CASSWQSTDYGYTF. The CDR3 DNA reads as TGTGCCAGCTCATGGCAGTCAACAGACTATGGCTACACCTTC.

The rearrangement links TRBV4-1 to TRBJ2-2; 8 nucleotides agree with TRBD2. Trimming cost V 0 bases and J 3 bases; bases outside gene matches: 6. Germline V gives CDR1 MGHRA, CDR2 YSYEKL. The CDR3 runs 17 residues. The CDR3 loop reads CASSQDGAGVYTGELFF. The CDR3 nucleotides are TGCGCCAGCAGCCAAGATGGAGCGGGGGTGTACACCGGGGAGCTGTTTTTT.

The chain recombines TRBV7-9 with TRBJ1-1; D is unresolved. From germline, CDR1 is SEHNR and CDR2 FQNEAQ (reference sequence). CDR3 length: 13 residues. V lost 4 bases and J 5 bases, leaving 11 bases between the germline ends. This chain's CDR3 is CASSSGLLTEAFF. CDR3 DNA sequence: TGTGCCAGCAGCTCGGGGTTATTGACTGAAGCTTTCTTT.

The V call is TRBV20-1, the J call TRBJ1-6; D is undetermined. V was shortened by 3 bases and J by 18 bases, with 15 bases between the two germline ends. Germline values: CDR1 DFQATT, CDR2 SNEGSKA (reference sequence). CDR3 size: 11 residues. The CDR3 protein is CSASAGPAPHF. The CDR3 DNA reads TGCAGTGCTAGCGCCGGGCCTGCCCCCCACTTT.

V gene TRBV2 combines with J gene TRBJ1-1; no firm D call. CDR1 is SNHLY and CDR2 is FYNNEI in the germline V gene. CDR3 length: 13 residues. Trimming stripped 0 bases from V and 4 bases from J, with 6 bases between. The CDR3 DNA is TGTGCCAGCAGTGAAGCGTTGGGCACTGAAGCTTTCTTT. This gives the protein CASSEALGTEAFF.

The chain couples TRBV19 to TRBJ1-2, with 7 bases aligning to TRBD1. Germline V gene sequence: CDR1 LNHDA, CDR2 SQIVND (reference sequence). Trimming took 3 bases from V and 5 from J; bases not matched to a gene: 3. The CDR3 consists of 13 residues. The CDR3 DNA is TGTGCCAGTAGTATCGACAGGGCGTATGGCTACACCTTC. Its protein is CASSIDRAYGYTF.

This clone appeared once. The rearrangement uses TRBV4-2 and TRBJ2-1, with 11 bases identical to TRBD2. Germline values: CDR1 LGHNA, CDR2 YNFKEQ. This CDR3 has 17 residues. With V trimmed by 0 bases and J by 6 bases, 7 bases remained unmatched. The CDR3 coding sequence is TGTGCCAGCAGCCAAGATCTAATAGCGGGGGGGCCCAATGAGCAGTTCTTC. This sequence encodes CASSQDLIAGGPNEQFF.

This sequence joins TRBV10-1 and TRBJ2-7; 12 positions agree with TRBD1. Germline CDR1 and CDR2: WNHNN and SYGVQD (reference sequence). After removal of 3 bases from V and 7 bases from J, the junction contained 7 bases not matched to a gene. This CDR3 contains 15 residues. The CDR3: CASSERDRGRGEQYF. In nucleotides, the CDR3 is TGCGCCAGCAGTGAACGGGACAGGGGGCGCGGGGAGCAGTACTTC.

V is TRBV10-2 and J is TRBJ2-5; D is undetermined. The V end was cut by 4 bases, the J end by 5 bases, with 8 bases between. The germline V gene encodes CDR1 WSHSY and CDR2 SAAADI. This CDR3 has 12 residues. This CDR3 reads CASSGIGETQYF. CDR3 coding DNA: TGCGCCAGCAGTGGGATCGGGGAGACCCAGTACTTC.

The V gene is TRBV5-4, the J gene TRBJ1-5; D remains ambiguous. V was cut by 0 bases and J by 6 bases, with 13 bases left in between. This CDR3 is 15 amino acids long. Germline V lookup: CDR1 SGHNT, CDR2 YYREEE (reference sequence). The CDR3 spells CASSLDRGIGQPQHF. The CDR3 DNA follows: TGTGCCAGCAGCTTGGATCGCGGTATCGGTCAGCCCCAGCATTTT.

For the CDR3, the DNA is TGTGCCAGCAGCCAGAGGGGGATGAACACTGAAGCTTTCTTT. It translates to CASSQRGMNTEAFF. The rearrangement joins TRBV11-3 to TRBJ1-1; D might be TRBD1 (6 bases). Germline CDR1 reads SGHNT; CDR2 reads YENEEA. V lost 5 bases and J lost 0, with 10 bases in between. CDR3 size: 14 residues.

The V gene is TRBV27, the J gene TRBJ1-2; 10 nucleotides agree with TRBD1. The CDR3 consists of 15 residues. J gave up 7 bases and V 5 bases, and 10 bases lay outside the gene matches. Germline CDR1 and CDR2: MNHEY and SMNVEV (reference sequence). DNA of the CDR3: TGTGCCAGCAGTCAAGGGACAGGGGATGTTTCTGGCTACACCTTC. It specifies CASSQGTGDVSGYTF.

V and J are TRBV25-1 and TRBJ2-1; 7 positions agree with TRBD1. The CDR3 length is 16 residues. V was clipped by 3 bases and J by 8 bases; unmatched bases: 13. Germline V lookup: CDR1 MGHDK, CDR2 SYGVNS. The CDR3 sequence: CASSDFPDRAQDEQFF. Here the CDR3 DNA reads TGTGCCAGCAGTGACTTCCCCGACAGGGCGCAGGATGAGCAGTTCTTC.

CDR3: CASTEGASTDTQYF. CDR3 bases: TGTGCCAGCACCGAGGGGGCTAGCACAGATACGCAGTATTTT. The chain recombines TRBV9 with TRBJ2-3; 7 bases agree with TRBD1. Germline V lookup: CDR1 SGDLS, CDR2 YYNGEE. This CDR3 comprises 14 residues. The ends lost 6 bases at V and 0 bases at J; junction bases unmatched: 4.

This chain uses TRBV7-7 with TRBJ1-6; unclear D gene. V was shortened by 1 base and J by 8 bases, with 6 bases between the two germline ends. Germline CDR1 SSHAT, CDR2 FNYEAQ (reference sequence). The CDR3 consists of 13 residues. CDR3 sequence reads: CASSLGGDSPLHF. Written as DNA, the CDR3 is TGTGCCAGCAGCTTAGGGGGTGATTCACCCCTCCACTTT. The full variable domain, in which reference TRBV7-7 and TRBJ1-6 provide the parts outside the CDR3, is GAGVSQSPRYKVTKRGQDVTLRCDPISSHATLYWYQQALGQGPEFLTYFNYEAQPDKSGLPSDRFSAERPEGSISTLTIQRTEQRDSAMYRCASSLGGDSPLHFGNGTRLTVT.